The source of this TCR beta chain is a study of cytomegalovirus exposure and HLA in healthy donors. The CDR3 has 16 amino acids. From germline, CDR1 is LNHNV and CDR2 YYDKDF (reference sequence). With 7 bases clipped from V and 0 bases from J, the junction kept 9 bases outside the gene matches. As concerns this clone: Its antigen is not known.

The PCR was carried out with 60 Vbeta primers and 13 Jbeta primers. Only in-frame clones appear in the TCRdb table, and some are missing; sequencing was by immunoSEQ multiplex PCR. The repertoire holds 150,000 to 200,000 clones, approximately 81% seen once, with less than 2.5% in the top ten. Study results and limitations: An analysis done earlier found most TCR beta V segments productive about 87% or about 30% of the time. The classifier reportedly diagnosed cytomegalovirus status with high sensitivity and specificity. It was shown in a later analysis that HLA-associated TCR beta chains were more clonally expanded than other, equally common chains. In a later analysis, several top co-occurrence clusters appeared linked to parvovirus B19, influenza, CMV and Epstein-Barr virus.

This chain links TRBV15 with TRBJ1-1; 9 bases match TRBD1. The receptor was derived from a woman between 45 and 60 years old in good health and CMV-seronegative. Sequences were obtained from PBMCs. Written as DNA, the CDR3 is TGTGCCACCATGCGGGACAGGGTTGGCTTGAACACTGAAGCTTTCTTT. Protein sequence: CATMRDRVGLNTEAFF.